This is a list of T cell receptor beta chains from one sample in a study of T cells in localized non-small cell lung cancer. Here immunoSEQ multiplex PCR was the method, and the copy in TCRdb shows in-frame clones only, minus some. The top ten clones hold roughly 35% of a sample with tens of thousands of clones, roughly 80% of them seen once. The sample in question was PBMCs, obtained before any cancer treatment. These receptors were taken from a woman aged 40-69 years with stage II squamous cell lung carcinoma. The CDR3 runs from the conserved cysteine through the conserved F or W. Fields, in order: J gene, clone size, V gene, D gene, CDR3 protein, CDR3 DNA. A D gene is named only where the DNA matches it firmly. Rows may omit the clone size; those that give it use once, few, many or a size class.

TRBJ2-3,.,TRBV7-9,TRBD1,CASSPSPGTGELTDTQYF,TGTGCCAGCAGCCCCAGTCCCGGGACAGGGGAACTCACAGATACGCAGTATTTT
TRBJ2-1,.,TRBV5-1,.,CASSSQAESYNEQFF,TGCGCCAGCAGCTCACAAGCGGAATCCTACAATGAGCAGTTCTTC
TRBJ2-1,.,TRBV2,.,CASSEYGGGEQFF,TGTGCCAGCAGTGAATACGGCGGTGGTGAGCAGTTCTTC
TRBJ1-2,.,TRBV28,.,CASERQDFNYGYTF,TGTGCCAGCGAACGACAGGATTTTAACTATGGCTACACCTTC
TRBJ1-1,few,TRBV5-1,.,CASSDLNAEAFF,TGTGCCAGCAGCGATCTTAACGCTGAAGCTTTCTTT
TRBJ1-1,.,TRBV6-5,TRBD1,CASRLIGQVNTEAFF,TGTGCCAGCAGATTAATTGGACAGGTGAACACTGAAGCTTTCTTT
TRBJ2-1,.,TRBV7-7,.,CASSLGPESSYNEQFF,TGTGCTAGCAGCTTAGGGCCAGAAAGTTCCTACAATGAGCAGTTCTTC
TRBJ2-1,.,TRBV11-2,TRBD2,CASTLRRGGNEQFF,TGTGCCAGCACCTTACGGCGGGGGGGCAATGAGCAGTTCTTC
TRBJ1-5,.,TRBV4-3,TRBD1,CASSQTEDRGYQPQHF,TGCGCCAGCAGTCAGACTGAGGACAGGGGGTATCAGCCCCAGCATTTT
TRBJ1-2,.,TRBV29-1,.,CSVDRGEYGYTF,TGCAGCGTTGACAGGGGTGAATATGGCTACACCTTC